What follows is one TCR beta chain and its context. CDR3 size: 12 residues. Trimming shortened V by 6 bases and J by 6 bases, and 8 bases separated the two germline ends. The germline gives CDR1 SNHLY, CDR2 FYNNEI. The data were taken from a study of blood T cell repertoires in COVID-19. In the study overall: From the United States, Italy and Spain came samples of acute and convalescent COVID-19. PBMCs, B-cell-depleted T cells, or T cells were the source of the cDNA or gDNA that made up the material.

In the authors' methods: It was from reference gene primer amplification that nucleated cell counts were estimated. Method: immunoSEQ multiplex PCR; TCRdb's copy keeps in-frame clones and lacks some. D and trimming were read from the DNA, whereas the V and J calls and clone size are those reported in that table. The profile shows about 200,000 clones, approximately 80% of them singletons. This receptor was identified in a human donor with acute or convalescent COVID-19. The donor label of this sample is uncertain. V usage is TRBV2 and J usage is TRBJ1-4; the D gene is possibly TRBD1 (5 bases). The sequenced sample was peripheral blood. The CDR3 here is CASRGADEKLFF. CDR3 DNA sequence: TGTGCCAGCAGAGGGGCCGATGAAAAACTGTTTTTT.